This TCR beta chain emerged from a study of early T cells in non-severe SARS-CoV-2 infection. Individual cDNA molecules were tagged with unique molecular identifiers. Each CDR3 protein gets one entry after TCRdb re-called the 5' RACE reads with MiXCR. Here the sample spans about 66,000 distinct CDR3 sequences, roughly 13% being singletons. The CDR3 is 12 residues long. Looked up from germline, CDR1 is SGHTA and CDR2 is FQGNSA. Trimming left V 3 bases short and J 11 bases short, with 13 bases between. This chain links TRBV7-2 with TRBJ1-1; D unclear. The sequencing sample was made of whole blood. The receptor's source is an adult who was a healthcare worker with PCR-confirmed SARS-CoV-2 infection or an uninfected control (not recorded which). The CDR3 sequence: CASSLIRTEAFF. In nucleotides, the CDR3 is TGTGCCAGCAGCTTGATACGAACGGAGGCTTTCTTT.